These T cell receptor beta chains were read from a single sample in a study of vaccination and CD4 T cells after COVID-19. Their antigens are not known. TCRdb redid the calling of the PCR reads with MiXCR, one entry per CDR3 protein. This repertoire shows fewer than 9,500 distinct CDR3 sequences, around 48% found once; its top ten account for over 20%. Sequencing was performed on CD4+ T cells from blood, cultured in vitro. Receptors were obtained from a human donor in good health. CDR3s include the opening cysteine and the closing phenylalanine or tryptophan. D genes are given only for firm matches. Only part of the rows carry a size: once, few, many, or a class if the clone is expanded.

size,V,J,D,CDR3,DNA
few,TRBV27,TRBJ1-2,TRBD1,CASSLKGGGYGYTF,TGTGCCAGCAGTTTAAAAGGGGGCGGCTATGGCTACACCTTC
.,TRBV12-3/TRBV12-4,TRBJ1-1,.,CASSHRRMNTEAFF,TGTGCCAGCAGCCATCGGAGGATGAACACTGAAGCTTTCTTT
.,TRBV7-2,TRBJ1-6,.,CASSSGPPSPLHF,TGTGCCAGCAGCTCAGGCCCACCCTCACCCCTCCACTTT
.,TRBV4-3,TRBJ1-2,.,CASSQGTGYTF,TGCGCCAGCAGCCAAGGTACCGGCTACACCTTC
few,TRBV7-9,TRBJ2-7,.,CASSKDSTYEQYF,TGTGCCAGCAGCAAGGACAGCACCTACGAGCAGTACTTC
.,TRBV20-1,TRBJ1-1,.,CSARDLGNTEAFF,TGCAGTGCTAGGGATTTGGGTAACACTGAAGCTTTCTTT
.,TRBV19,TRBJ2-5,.,CASSWGGMETQYF,TGTGCCAGTAGCTGGGGGGGCATGGAGACCCAGTACTTC
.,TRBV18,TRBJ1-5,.,CASSPSGNQPQHF,TGTGCCAGCTCACCATCGGGAAATCAGCCCCAGCATTTT
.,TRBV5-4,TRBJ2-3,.,CASSLLAGGQIGDTQYF,TGTGCCAGCAGCTTGTTGGCAGGGGGGCAGATAGGGGATACGCAGTATTTT
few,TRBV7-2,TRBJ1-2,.,CASSLARGERSYTF,TGTGCCAGCAGCTTAGCCCGGGGCGAACGCAGCTACACCTTC
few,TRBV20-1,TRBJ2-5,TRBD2,CSASGGGGKTQYF,TGCAGTGCTAGCGGGGGGGGCGGAAAGACCCAGTACTTC
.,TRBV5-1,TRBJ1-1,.,CASSLNRAPGLAFF,TGCGCCAGCAGCTTGAACAGGGCCCCGGGATTGGCTTTCTTT
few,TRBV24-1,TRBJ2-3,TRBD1,CATSDSGQGTDTQYF,TGTGCCACCAGTGATTCCGGACAGGGGACAGATACGCAGTATTTT
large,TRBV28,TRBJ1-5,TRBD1,CASRPTTGGGEQPQHF,TGTGCCAGCAGGCCGACGACAGGGGGCGGGGAGCAGCCCCAGCATTTT
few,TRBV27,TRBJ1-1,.,CASKKTRPSVNTEAFF,TGTGCCAGCAAGAAGACAAGGCCATCGGTGAACACTGAAGCTTTCTTT
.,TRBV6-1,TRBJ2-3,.,CASQIGTLSTDTQYF,TGTGCCAGCCAGATAGGCACCCTGAGCACAGATACGCAGTATTTT
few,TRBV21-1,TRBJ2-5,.,CASSNDRGNETQYF,TGTGCCAGCAGCAACGACAGGGGCAACGAGACCCAGTACTTC
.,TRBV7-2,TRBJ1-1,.,CASSLKRGLEAFF,TGTGCCAGCAGCTTAAAACGAGGGCTTGAAGCTTTCTTT
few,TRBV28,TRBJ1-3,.,CASSLGQGFSGNTIYF,TGTGCCAGCAGTTTGGGTCAAGGTTTCTCTGGAAACACCATATATTTT
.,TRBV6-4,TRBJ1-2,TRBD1,CASSDWGQLYGYTF,TGTGCCAGCAGTGACTGGGGACAGCTCTATGGCTACACCTTC
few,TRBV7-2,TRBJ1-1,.,CASSLPGSPEAFF,TGTGCCAGCAGCTTGCCAGGGTCCCCTGAAGCTTTCTTT
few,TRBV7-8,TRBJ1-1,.,CASSLAGAEAFF,TGTGCCAGCAGCTTAGCGGGGGCTGAAGCTTTCTTT
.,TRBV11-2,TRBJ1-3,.,CASSLGRVGNTIYF,TGTGCCAGCAGCTTAGGTCGGGTAGGAAACACCATATATTTT
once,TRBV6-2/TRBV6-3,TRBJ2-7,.,CASSYMDSYEQYF,TGTGCCAGCAGTTACATGGACAGCTACGAGCAGTACTTC
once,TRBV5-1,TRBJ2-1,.,CASTPLTNSYNEQFF,TGCGCCAGCACCCCGCTAACGAACTCCTACAATGAGCAGTTCTTC
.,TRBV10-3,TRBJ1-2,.,CAISETGHGYTF,TGTGCCATCAGTGAAACAGGCCATGGCTACACCTTC
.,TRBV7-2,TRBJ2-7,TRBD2,CASSLLAGGLYEQYF,TGTGCCAGCAGCTTACTAGCGGGGGGGCTCTACGAGCAGTACTTC
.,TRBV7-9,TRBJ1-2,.,CASSFPVGIYGYTF,TGTGCCAGCAGCTTTCCTGTAGGGATCTATGGCTACACCTTC
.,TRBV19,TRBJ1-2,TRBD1,CASSLGQGASGYTF,TGTGCCAGTAGTCTCGGACAGGGGGCGAGTGGCTACACCTTC
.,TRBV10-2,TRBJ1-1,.,CASSSRRGYRAFF,TGCGCCAGCAGCAGCCGCAGGGGCTACAGGGCTTTCTTT
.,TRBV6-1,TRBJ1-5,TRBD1,CASRGTGGYQPQHF,TGTGCCAGCAGGGGGACAGGGGGGTATCAGCCCCAGCATTTT
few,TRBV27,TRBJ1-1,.,CASSFSGGNTEAFF,TGTGCCAGCAGTTTTTCCGGGGGAAATACTGAAGCTTTCTTT
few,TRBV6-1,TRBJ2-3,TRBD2,CASSVTSGPPGDTQYF,TGTGCCAGCAGTGTTACTAGCGGACCCCCGGGAGATACGCAGTATTTT
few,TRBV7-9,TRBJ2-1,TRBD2,CASSARLAGGHNEQFF,TGTGCCAGCAGCGCGCGACTAGCGGGAGGGCACAATGAGCAGTTCTTC
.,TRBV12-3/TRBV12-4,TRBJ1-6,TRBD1,CASSLGGTGNSPLHF,TGTGCCAGCAGTTTAGGGGGGACAGGGAATTCACCCCTCCACTTT
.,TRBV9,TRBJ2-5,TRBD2,CASSVDSGLETQYF,TGTGCCAGCAGCGTAGATAGCGGGCTAGAGACCCAGTACTTC
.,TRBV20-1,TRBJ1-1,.,CSARRAGAQSTEAFF,TGCAGTGCTAGAAGGGCAGGCGCTCAGTCCACTGAAGCTTTCTTT
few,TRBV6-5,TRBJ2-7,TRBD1,CASSYRSAGTGGSYEQYF,TGTGCCAGCAGTTACCGTAGCGCCGGGACAGGGGGCTCCTACGAGCAGTACTTC
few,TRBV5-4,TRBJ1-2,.,CASSSASFYGYTF,TGTGCCAGCAGTTCGGCCAGCTTCTATGGCTACACCTTC
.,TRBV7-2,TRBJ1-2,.,CASSRGGRAYGYTF,TGTGCCAGCAGCCGAGGCGGGAGGGCCTATGGCTACACCTTC
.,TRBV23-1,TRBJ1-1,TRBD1,CASSQKGQGEYNTEAFF,TGCGCCAGCAGTCAGAAGGGGCAGGGGGAATACAACACTGAAGCTTTCTTT
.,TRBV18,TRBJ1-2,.,CASSPNVQGLDGYTF,TGTGCCAGCTCACCAAATGTACAGGGCCTAGATGGCTACACCTTC
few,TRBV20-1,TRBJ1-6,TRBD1,CSAQAPGQGYSPLHF,TGCAGTGCCCAAGCCCCGGGACAGGGGTATTCACCCCTCCACTTT
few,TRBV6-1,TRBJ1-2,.,CASRSNDGRGYTF,TGTGCCAGCAGATCTAACGACGGGAGAGGCTACACCTTC
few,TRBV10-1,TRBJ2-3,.,CASSEGVALAQYF,TGCGCCAGCAGTGAGGGGGTAGCGTTGGCGCAGTATTTT
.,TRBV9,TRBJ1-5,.,CASSVEQGQPQHF,TGTGCCAGCAGCGTAGAGCAGGGTCAGCCCCAGCATTTT
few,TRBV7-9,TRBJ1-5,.,CASSHTSWPGSNQPQHF,TGTGCCAGCAGCCACACATCTTGGCCGGGTAGCAATCAGCCCCAGCATTTT
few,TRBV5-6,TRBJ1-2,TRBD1,CASSILTGATGGYTF,TGTGCCAGCAGCATCCTTACAGGGGCCACGGGTGGCTACACCTTC
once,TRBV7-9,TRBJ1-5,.,CASSLAAGYSNQPQHF,TGTGCCAGCAGCTTAGCGGCAGGCTATAGCAATCAGCCCCAGCATTTT
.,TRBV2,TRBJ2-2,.,CASSEVDTGELFF,TGTGCCAGCAGTGAAGTTGACACCGGGGAGCTGTTTTTT
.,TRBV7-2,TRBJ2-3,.,CASSLDYTDTQYF,TGTGCCAGCAGCTTAGACTACACAGATACGCAGTATTTT
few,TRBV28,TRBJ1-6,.,CASSFSSYNSPLHF,TGTGCCAGCAGTTTTAGCTCCTATAATTCACCCCTCCACTTT
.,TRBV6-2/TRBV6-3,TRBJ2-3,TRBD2,CASSGPSGGLTDTQYF,TGTGCCAGCAGTGGTCCTAGCGGGGGGCTCACAGATACGCAGTATTTT
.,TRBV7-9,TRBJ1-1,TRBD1,CASSPTGGYTEAFF,TGTGCCAGCAGCCCTACAGGGGGGTACACTGAAGCTTTCTTT
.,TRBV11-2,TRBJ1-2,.,CASSRGLNYGYTF,TGTGCCAGCAGCAGGGGCCTAAACTATGGCTACACCTTC
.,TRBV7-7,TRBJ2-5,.,CASSFTRRETQYF,TGTGCCAGCAGCTTTACTAGGAGAGAGACCCAGTACTTC
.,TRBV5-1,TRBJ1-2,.,CASSPWSTVNYGYTF,TGCGCCAGCAGCCCCTGGTCGACAGTAAACTATGGCTACACCTTC